Sequencing of this TCR beta chain was carried out in a study of shared clonotypes between healthy human individuals. V was pared by 5 bases and J by 1 base, with 12 bases between. The CDR3 contains 14 residues. CDR1 is LNHDA, CDR2 SQIVND, per germline (reference sequence). The table came from immunoSEQ multiplex PCR; TCRdb's copy has only in-frame clones and leaves some out. The table has 700,000 or so clones, approximately 79% seen once. Material: memory CD4+ T cells sorted from blood. Sample subset: CD45RA-negative fraction. The clonotype was recovered from a woman aged 25-40 years in good health. The rearrangement uses TRBV19 and TRBJ2-7, with a tentative D call TRBD1 (6 bases). The DNA of the CDR3 is TGTGCCAGTAGTCCCCAACAGGGTTCCTACGAGCAGTACTTC. Protein sequence: CASSPQQGSYEQYF.